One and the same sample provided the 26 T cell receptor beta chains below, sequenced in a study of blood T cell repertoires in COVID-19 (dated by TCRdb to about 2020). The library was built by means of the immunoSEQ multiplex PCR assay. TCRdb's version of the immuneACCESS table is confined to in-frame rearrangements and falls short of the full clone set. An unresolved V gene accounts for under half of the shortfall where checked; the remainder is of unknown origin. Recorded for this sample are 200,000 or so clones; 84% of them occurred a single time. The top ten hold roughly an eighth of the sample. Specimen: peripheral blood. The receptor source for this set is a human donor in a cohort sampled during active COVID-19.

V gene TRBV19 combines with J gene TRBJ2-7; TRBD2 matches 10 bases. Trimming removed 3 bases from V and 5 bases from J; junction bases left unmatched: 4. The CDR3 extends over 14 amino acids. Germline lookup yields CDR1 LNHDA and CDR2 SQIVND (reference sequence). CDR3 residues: CASSMSGRVDEQYF. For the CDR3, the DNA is TGTGCCAGTAGTATGAGCGGGAGGGTCGACGAGCAGTACTTC.

The CDR3, as DNA: TGCGCCAGCAGTGAGACCAGGGTTGCAGATACGCAGTATTTT. Its protein is CASSETRVADTQYF. V usage is TRBV10-2 and J usage is TRBJ2-3; a weak D match, TRBD1 (5 bases). The CDR3 contains 14 residues. The V gene lost 2 bases and the J gene lost 4 bases, with 10 bases spanning the gap. CDR1 and CDR2 from the germline V gene are WSHSY and SAAADI.

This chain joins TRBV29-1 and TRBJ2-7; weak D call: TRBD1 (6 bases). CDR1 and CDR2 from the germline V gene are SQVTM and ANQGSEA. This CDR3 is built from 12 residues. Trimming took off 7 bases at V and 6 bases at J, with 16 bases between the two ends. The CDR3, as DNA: TGCAGCGCTCGCTCACTAGGGGGCGAGCAGTACTTC. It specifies CSARSLGGEQYF.

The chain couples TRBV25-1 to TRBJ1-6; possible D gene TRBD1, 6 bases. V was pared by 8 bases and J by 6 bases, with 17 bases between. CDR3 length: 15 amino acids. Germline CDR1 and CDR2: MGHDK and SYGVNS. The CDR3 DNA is TGTGCCAGCTCCCCTTCGACAGGATTTAATTCACCCCTCCACTTT. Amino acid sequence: CASSPSTGFNSPLHF.

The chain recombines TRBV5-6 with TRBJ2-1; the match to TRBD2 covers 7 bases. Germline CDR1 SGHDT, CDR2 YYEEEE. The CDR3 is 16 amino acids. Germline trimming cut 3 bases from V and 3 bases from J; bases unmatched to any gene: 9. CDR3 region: CASSWKTLANYNEQFF. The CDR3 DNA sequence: TGTGCCAGCAGCTGGAAGACACTAGCGAACTACAATGAGCAGTTCTTC.

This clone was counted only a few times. The CDR3 is CATSPSQGGETQYF. CDR3 DNA: TGTGCCACCAGTCCTTCACAGGGGGGGGAGACCCAGTACTTC. The chain couples TRBV24-1 to TRBJ2-5; possibly TRBD1 for D (8 bases). CDR3 length: 14 amino acids. V lost 6 bases to trimming and J lost 5 bases, with 15 bases between them. Germline loops: CDR1 KGHDR, CDR2 SFDVKD.

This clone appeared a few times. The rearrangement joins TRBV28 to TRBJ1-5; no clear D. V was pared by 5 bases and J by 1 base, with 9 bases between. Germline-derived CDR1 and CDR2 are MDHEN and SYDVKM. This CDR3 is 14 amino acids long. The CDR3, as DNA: TGTGCCAGCAGTAAAAATCGGAGCAATCAGCCCCAGCATTTT. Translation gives CASSKNRSNQPQHF.

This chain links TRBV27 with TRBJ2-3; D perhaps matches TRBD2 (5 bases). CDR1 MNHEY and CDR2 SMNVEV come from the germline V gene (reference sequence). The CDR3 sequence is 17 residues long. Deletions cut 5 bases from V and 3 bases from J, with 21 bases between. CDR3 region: CASSPPVLRLITDTQYF. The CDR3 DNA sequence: TGTGCCAGCAGTCCACCCGTCCTCCGACTAATAACAGATACGCAGTATTTT.

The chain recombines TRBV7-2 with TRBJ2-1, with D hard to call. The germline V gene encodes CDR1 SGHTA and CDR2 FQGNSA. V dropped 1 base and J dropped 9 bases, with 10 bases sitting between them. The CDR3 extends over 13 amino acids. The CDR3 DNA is TGTGCCAGCAGCTTAGTTATAGTCGGTGAGCAGTTCTTC. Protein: CASSLVIVGEQFF.

CDR3 DNA: TGTGCCAGCAGACCGGGACTAGCGGGAGTCTACGAGCAGTACTTC. Translated: CASRPGLAGVYEQYF. This chain joins TRBV28 and TRBJ2-7, with 14 bases that match TRBD2. The V segment lost 6 bases and the J segment 3 bases; nucleotides outside the gene matches: 4. This CDR3 spans 15 amino acids. The V gene's germline CDR1 is MDHEN and CDR2 SYDVKM.

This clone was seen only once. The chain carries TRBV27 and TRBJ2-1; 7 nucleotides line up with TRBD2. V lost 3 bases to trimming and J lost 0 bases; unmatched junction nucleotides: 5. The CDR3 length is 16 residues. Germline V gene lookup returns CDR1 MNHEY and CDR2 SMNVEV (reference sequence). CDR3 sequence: CASSFWRGSSYNEQFF. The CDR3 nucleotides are TGTGCCAGCAGTTTCTGGCGGGGGAGCTCCTACAATGAGCAGTTCTTC.

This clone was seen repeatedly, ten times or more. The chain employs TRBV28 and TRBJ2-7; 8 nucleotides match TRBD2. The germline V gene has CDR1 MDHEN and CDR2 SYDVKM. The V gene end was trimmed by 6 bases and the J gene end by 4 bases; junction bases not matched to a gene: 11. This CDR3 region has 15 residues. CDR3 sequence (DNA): TGTGCCAGCAGCGGCCCGGGACGGGGGGGATACGAGCAGTACTTC. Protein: CASSGPGRGGYEQYF.

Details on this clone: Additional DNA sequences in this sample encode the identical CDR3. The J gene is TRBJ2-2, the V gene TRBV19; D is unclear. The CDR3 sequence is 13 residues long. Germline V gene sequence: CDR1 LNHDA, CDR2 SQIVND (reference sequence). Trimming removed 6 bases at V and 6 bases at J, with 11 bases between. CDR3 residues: CASRRSLAGELFF. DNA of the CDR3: TGTGCCAGTAGAAGGAGTTTGGCCGGGGAGCTGTTTTTT.

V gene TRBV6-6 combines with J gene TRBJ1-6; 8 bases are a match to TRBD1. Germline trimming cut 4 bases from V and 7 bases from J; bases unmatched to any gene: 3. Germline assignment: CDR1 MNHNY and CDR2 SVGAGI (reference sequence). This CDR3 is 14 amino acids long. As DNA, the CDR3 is TGTGCCAGCAGTTGGGACAGGCAGAATTCACCCCTCCACTTT. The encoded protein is CASSWDRQNSPLHF.

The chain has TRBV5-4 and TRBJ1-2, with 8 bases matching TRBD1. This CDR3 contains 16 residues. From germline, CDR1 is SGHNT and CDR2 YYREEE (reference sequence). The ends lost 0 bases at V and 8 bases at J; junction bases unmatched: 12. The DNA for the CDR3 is TGTGCCAGCAGCTTGGGTTATCGACAGGGGTTCGACGGCTACACCTTC. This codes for CASSLGYRQGFDGYTF.

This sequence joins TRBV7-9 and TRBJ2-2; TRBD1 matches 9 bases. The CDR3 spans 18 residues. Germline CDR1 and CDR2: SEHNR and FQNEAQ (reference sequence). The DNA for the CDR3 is TGTGCAGGTTTCCCTGGACAGGGGCTCGGCGTTAACACCGGGGAGCTGTTTTTT. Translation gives CAGFPGQGLGVNTGELFF. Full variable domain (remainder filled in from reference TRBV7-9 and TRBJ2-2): DTGVSQNPRHKITKRGQNVTFRCDPISEHNRLYWYRQTLGQGPEFLTYFQNEAQLEKSRLLSDRFSAERPKGSFSTLEIQRTEQGDSAMYLCAGFPGQGLGVNTGELFFGEGSRLTVL.

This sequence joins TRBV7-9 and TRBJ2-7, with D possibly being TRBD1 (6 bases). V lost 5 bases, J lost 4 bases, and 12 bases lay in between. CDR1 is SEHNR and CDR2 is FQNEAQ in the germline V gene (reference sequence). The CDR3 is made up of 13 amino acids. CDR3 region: CASSGRTVYEQYF. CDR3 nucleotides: TGTGCCAGCAGCGGCCGGACAGTATACGAGCAGTACTTC.

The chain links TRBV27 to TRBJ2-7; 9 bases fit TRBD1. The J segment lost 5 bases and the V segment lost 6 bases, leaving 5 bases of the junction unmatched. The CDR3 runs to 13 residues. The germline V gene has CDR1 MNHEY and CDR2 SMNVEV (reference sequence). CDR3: CASRRDRAHEQYF. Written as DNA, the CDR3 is TGTGCCAGCAGACGGGACAGGGCTCACGAGCAGTACTTC.

CDR3 residues: CASSERRASTDTQYF. The CDR3 DNA is TGTGCCAGCAGTGAACGGCGGGCCAGCACAGATACGCAGTATTTT. The chain has TRBV6-1 and TRBJ2-3; a possible D gene is TRBD2 (5 bases). Deletions cut 2 bases from V and 0 bases from J, with 9 bases between. The germline CDR1 and CDR2 sequences are MNHNS and SASEGT. The CDR3 extends over 15 amino acids.

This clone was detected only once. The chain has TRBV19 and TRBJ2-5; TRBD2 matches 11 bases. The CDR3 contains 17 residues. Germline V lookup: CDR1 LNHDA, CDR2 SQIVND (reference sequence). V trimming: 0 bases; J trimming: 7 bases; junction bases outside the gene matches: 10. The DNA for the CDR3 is TGTGCCAGTAGTATAGAGGTAGCGGGAGGGCCCAGCGGGACCCAGTACTTC. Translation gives CASSIEVAGGPSGTQYF.

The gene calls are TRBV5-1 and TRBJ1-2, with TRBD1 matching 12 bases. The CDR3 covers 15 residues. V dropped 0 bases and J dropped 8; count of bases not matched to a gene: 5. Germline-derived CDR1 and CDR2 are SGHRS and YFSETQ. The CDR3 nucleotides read TGCGCCAGCAGCTTGGCGGGACAGGGGGCTCGGGGCTACACCTTC. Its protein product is CASSLAGQGARGYTF.

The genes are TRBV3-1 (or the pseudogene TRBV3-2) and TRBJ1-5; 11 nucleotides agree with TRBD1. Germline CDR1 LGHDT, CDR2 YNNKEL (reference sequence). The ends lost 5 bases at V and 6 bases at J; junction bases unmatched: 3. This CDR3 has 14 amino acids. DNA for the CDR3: TGTGCCAGCAGCAAGGGACAGGGGGGTCAGCCCCAGCATTTT. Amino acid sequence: CASSKGQGGQPQHF.

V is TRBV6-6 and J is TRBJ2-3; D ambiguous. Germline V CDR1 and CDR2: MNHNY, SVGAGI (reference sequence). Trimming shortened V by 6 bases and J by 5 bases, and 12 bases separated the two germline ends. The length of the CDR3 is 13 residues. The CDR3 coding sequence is TGTGCCAGCAGCCCTCCTACTGGAGATACGCAGTATTTT. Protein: CASSPPTGDTQYF.

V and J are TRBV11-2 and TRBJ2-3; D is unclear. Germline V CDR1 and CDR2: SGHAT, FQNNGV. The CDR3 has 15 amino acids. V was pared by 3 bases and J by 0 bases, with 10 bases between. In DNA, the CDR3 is TGTGCCAGCAGCTTTCCCCAGACTAGCACAGATACGCAGTATTTT. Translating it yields CASSFPQTSTDTQYF.

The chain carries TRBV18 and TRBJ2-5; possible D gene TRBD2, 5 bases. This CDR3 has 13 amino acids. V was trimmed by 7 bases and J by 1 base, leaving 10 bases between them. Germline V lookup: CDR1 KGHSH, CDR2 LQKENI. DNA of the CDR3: TGTGCCAGCTTAGCGATCCCCCAAGAGACCCAGTACTTC. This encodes CASLAIPQETQYF. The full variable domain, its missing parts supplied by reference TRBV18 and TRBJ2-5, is NAGVMQNPRHLVRRRGQEARLRCSPMKGHSHVYWYRQLPEEGLKFMVYLQKENIIDESGMPKERFSAEFPKEGPSILRIQQVVRGDSAAYFCASLAIPQETQYFGPGTRLLVL.

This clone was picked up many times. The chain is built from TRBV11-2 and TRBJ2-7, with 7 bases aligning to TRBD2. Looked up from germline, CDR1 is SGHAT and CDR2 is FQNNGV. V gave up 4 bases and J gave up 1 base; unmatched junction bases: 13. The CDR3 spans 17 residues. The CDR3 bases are TGTGCCAGCAGCTCCCTGGGGCGGGAGAATTGGTCCTACGAGCAGTACTTC. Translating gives CASSSLGRENWSYEQYF.